Following are 27 T cell receptor beta chains from one sample sequenced in a study of T cell repertoires in cytomegalovirus infection. Antigens of these TCRs are unknown. TCRdb re-analysed the reads in MiXCR, keeping a single row per CDR3 protein. The sample consists of some 560,000 distinct CDR3 sequences, around 40% of them appearing once. The material sequenced was cultured PBMCs, taken from culture after CMV antigen stimulation. The receptor source for this set is a human donor in good health (CMV status not recorded). Some clones in this sample may be carry-over from other donors' samples.

In the case of this clonotype: This could be a read error, since a much larger clone is one nucleotide away. The chain has TRBV7-2 and TRBJ2-3, with D unresolved. This CDR3 is built from 15 residues. Germline V gives CDR1 SGHTA, CDR2 FQGNSA. The CDR3 loop reads CASNLSVSRTDTQYF. The DNA for the CDR3 is TGTGCCAGCAACTTAAGCGTCTCACGCACAGATACGCAGTATTTT.

The genes are TRBV5-1 and TRBJ1-1, with no clear D. Germline V lookup: CDR1 SGHRS, CDR2 YFSETQ. V lost 0 bases and J lost 2, with 11 bases in between. CDR3 size: 15 residues. CDR3 sequence reads: CASSLGSGPNTEAFF. The CDR3 bases are TGCGCCAGCAGCTTGGGGTCCGGGCCCAACACTGAAGCTTTCTTT.

Remarks on this clonotype: At one of its ends the junction is not consistent with the germline gene, which may arise from a read error. The chain carries TRBV4-1 and TRBJ2-5, with TRBD2 identical over 11 bases. The germline gives CDR1 MGHRA, CDR2 YSYEKL. The CDR3 totals 14 residues. CDR3: CASATSGGAWAQYF. The CDR3 DNA follows: TGTGCCAGCGCTACTAGCGGGGGTGCCTGGGCCCAGTACTTC.

This clonotype was found many times. V is TRBV7-8 and J is TRBJ2-2; D may correspond to TRBD1 or TRBD2 (5 bases each). CDR3 length: 15 amino acids. Germline assignment: CDR1 SGHVS and CDR2 FQNEAQ. The V and J ends lost 5 bases and 4 bases respectively, with 14 bases between them. The chain's CDR3 is CASSRGRQFTGELFF. The CDR3 region has the DNA TGTGCCAGCAGCCGGGGACGCCAGTTCACCGGGGAGCTGTTTTTT.

The V call is TRBV19, the J call TRBJ2-7, with TRBD1 matching 8 bases. Germline V gives CDR1 LNHDA, CDR2 SQIVND (reference sequence). The V gene end was trimmed by 5 bases and the J gene end by 3 bases; junction bases not matched to a gene: 6. The CDR3 has 14 residues. The CDR3 is CASSSWTGNYEQYF. The CDR3, as DNA: TGTGCCAGTAGTTCCTGGACAGGGAACTACGAGCAGTACTTC.

The rearrangement uses TRBV4-2 and TRBJ2-7; 8 bases are a match to TRBD2. V shed 1 base, J shed 4 bases, and the junction held 9 bases outside the gene matches. CDR3 length: 16 amino acids. CDR1 is LGHNA and CDR2 is YNFKEQ in the germline V gene. CDR3 in DNA: TGTGCCAGCAGCCAAGTTTACGGGGGGGCCGGATACGAGCAGTACTTC. Its translation: CASSQVYGGAGYEQYF.

In this sample, this clonotype turned up a few times. The chain uses TRBV7-2 and TRBJ2-3; unclear D gene. Trimming left V 5 bases short and J 2 bases short, with 11 bases between. Per germline, CDR1 SGHTA and CDR2 FQGNSA. The CDR3 is 14 residues long. The CDR3 protein is CASSPRLDTDTQYF. CDR3 DNA: TGTGCCAGCAGCCCCAGACTGGACACAGATACGCAGTATTTT.

This clonotype was counted a few times. V gene TRBV5-1 combines with J gene TRBJ1-1, with a tentative D call TRBD1 (6 bases). Per germline, CDR1 SGHRS and CDR2 YFSETQ. V was trimmed by 6 bases and J by 2 bases, leaving 14 bases between them. This CDR3 is 14 amino acids long. The CDR3 DNA sequence: TGCGCCAGCAACCGGGGGGCTTTAAACACTGAAGCTTTCTTT. It specifies CASNRGALNTEAFF. The variable domain in full, with the rest retrieved from reference TRBV5-1 and TRBJ1-1, is KAGVTQTPRYLIKTRGQQVTLSCSPISGHRSVSWYQQTPGQGLQFLFEYFSETQRNKGNFPGRFSGRQFSNSRSEMNVSTLELGDSALYLCASNRGALNTEAFFGQGTRLTVV.

In its sample, this clonotype was seen a few times. The V call is TRBV12-3 or TRBV12-4, the J call TRBJ1-1, with a weak D call TRBD1 (6 bases). The CDR3 is 12 residues long. Trimming took 5 bases from V and 10 from J, leaving 14 bases between them. CDR3 coding DNA: TGTGCCAGCAGTCTAAACAGGGCAAGAGCTTTCTTT. Its protein is CASSLNRARAFF.

The CDR3 sequence: CASSNKGWANVEAFF. In DNA form, the CDR3 reads TGTGCCAGCAGTAATAAAGGTTGGGCGAATGTTGAAGCTTTCTTT. This chain joins TRBV5-4 and TRBJ1-1; D is unresolved. The CDR3 runs to 15 residues. Looked up from germline, CDR1 is SGHNT and CDR2 is YYREEE (reference sequence). Trimming left V 5 bases short and J 7 bases short, with 21 bases between.

This chain uses TRBV27 with TRBJ2-3, with D possibly matching TRBD1 (6 bases). The CDR3 runs 16 residues. CDR1 is MNHEY, CDR2 SMNVEV, per germline (reference sequence). The germline V and J ends were trimmed by 3 bases and 2 bases, with 15 bases remaining between them. The CDR3 nucleotides are TGTGCCAGCAGTTTCAGGGTAGGGGACAACACAGATACGCAGTATTTT. This codes for CASSFRVGDNTDTQYF.

The CDR3 loop is CASSRLWGSYEQYF. The DNA of the CDR3 is TGTGCCAGCAGCCGGTTGTGGGGGAGCTACGAGCAGTACTTC. The chain carries TRBV7-2 and TRBJ2-7; D tentatively reads TRBD1 or TRBD2 (5 bases each). V lost 5 bases, J lost 3 bases, and 14 bases lay in between. The CDR3 has 14 residues. The germline V gene encodes CDR1 SGHTA and CDR2 FQGNSA.

V and J are TRBV15 and TRBJ1-2, with unresolved D. The germline V gene has CDR1 LNHNV and CDR2 YYDKDF (reference sequence). V was pared by 5 bases and J by 5 bases, with 21 bases between. This CDR3 is 16 amino acids long. CDR3 in DNA: TGTGCCACCAGCGGCGCCCCCGGTATCCGAGGTTATGGCTACACCTTC. Translated, it gives CATSGAPGIRGYGYTF.

The chain recombines TRBV6-6 with TRBJ1-1; D is unclear. Trimming removed 5 bases at V and 0 bases at J, with 13 bases between. From germline, CDR1 is MNHNY and CDR2 SVGAGI (reference sequence). CDR3 length: 15 residues. CDR3 coding DNA: TGTGCCAGCAGTGCCCTCCCTGGGGTGAACACTGAAGCTTTCTTT. Its protein is CASSALPGVNTEAFF.

CDR3: CASSLRGALEGAQHF. For the CDR3, the DNA is TGTGCCAGCAGCTTAAGGGGGGCCCTCGAGGGGGCCCAGCATTTT. The V call is TRBV7-6, the J call TRBJ1-5, with a tentative D call TRBD1 (6 bases). Trimming took off 2 bases at V and 11 bases at J, with 19 bases between the two ends. This CDR3 spans 15 amino acids. Per germline, CDR1 SGHVS and CDR2 FNYEAQ.

J is TRBJ2-3 and V is TRBV28; 7 nucleotides align to TRBD2. The germline CDR1 and CDR2 sequences are MDHEN and SYDVKM. Losses at the gene ends were 8 bases for V and 4 bases for J; bases not matched to a gene: 15. The CDR3 runs to 16 residues. CDR3 in amino acids: CASASSRDYSPDTQYF. CDR3 nucleotides: TGTGCCAGCGCCTCCTCCCGGGACTATTCCCCAGATACGCAGTATTTT.

The gene calls are TRBV7-2 and TRBJ2-7; D is unresolved. V was pared by 1 base and J by 1 base, with 8 bases between. The germline V gene encodes CDR1 SGHTA and CDR2 FQGNSA. The CDR3 has 14 residues. CDR3 nucleotides: TGTGCCAGCAGCTTAGTTGCCCAGTCCTACGAGCAGTACTTC. The encoded protein is CASSLVAQSYEQYF.

The chain is built from TRBV10-3 and TRBJ2-1; D is uncertain. The CDR3 extends over 13 amino acids. V was pared by 8 bases and J by 3 bases, with 11 bases between. Germline V lookup: CDR1 ENHRY, CDR2 SYGVKD. The chain's CDR3 is CAIAINDYNEQFF. CDR3 in DNA: TGTGCCATCGCAATAAACGACTACAATGAGCAGTTCTTC.

At least ten counts were recorded for this clonotype. This chain joins TRBV12-3 or TRBV12-4 and TRBJ1-1; D not resolved. This CDR3 spans 14 amino acids. Trimming left V 6 bases short and J 1 base short, with 12 bases between. The CDR3 loop reads CASSTAPRNTEAFF. The CDR3 nucleotides read TGTGCCAGCAGCACAGCTCCCCGGAACACTGAAGCTTTCTTT.

The chain is built from TRBV15 and TRBJ2-1; D possibly matches TRBD1 or TRBD2 (6 bases each). Germline CDR1 is LNHNV and CDR2 is YYDKDF (reference sequence). This CDR3 has 13 residues. V was cut by 5 bases and J by 7 bases, with 12 bases left in between. CDR3 sequence reads: CATSFWRGNEQFF. CDR3 sequence (DNA): TGTGCCACCAGCTTCTGGAGGGGGAATGAGCAGTTCTTC.

This clonotype appeared a few times. V gene TRBV6-1 combines with J gene TRBJ1-2, with TRBD1 identical over 7 bases. CDR1 is MNHNS and CDR2 is SASEGT in the germline V gene. The CDR3 length is 11 residues. The ends lost 5 bases at V and 10 bases at J; junction bases unmatched: 4. The CDR3, as DNA: TGTGCCAGCAGTCGACAGGGCGACTACACCTTC. Amino acids: CASSRQGDYTF.

This clonotype was seen only a few times. The chain recombines TRBV20-1 with TRBJ2-2; 7 bases fit TRBD2. V was clipped by 5 bases and J by 1 base; unmatched bases: 7. This CDR3 has 15 amino acids. Germline assignment: CDR1 DFQATT and CDR2 SNEGSKA (reference sequence). The CDR3 reads CSARGLGWNTGELFF. CDR3 nucleotides: TGCAGTGCTCGAGGACTAGGTTGGAACACCGGGGAGCTGTTTTTT.

This CDR3 is CASSLRPAGETQYF. The DNA of the CDR3 is TGTGCCAGCAGCTTAAGGCCTGCTGGAGAGACCCAGTACTTC. The genes are TRBV7-8 and TRBJ2-5; D is unclear. The V end was cut by 2 bases, the J end by 4 bases, with 11 bases between. The CDR3 spans 14 residues. Germline lookup yields CDR1 SGHVS and CDR2 FQNEAQ.

The chain joins TRBV5-4 to TRBJ2-7; maybe TRBD1 (6 bases). Trimming stripped 0 bases from V and 6 bases from J, with 16 bases between. The CDR3 extends over 15 amino acids. In germline, CDR1 is SGHNT, CDR2 YYREEE (reference sequence). CDR3 loop: CASSLARGRPGEQYF. CDR3 coding DNA: TGTGCCAGCAGCTTGGCCAGGGGCCGGCCGGGCGAGCAGTACTTC.

This clonotype was counted a few times. This rearrangement joins TRBV6-5 to TRBJ1-2, with D unclear. Germline-derived CDR1 and CDR2 are MNHEY and SVGAGI. The CDR3 totals 15 residues. The ends were cut back, 2 bases at V and 4 bases at J, with 14 bases in the middle. CDR3 amino acids: CASSYLRSPVYGYTF. The CDR3, as DNA: TGTGCCAGCAGTTACCTCCGCAGCCCAGTCTATGGCTACACCTTC.

The rearrangement uses TRBV15 and TRBJ1-1; the match to TRBD1 covers 12 bases. Unmatched junction bases numbered 7, after V lost 0 bases and J lost 2 bases. This CDR3 has 18 residues. From germline, CDR1 is LNHNV and CDR2 YYDKDF (reference sequence). Written as DNA, the CDR3 is TGTGCCACCAGCAGAGAAGGACCGGGACAGGGGGCTAACACTGAAGCTTTCTTT. This gives the protein CATSREGPGQGANTEAFF.

The rearrangement links TRBV7-2 to TRBJ2-7; the D gene could be TRBD1 or TRBD2 (7 bases each). Trimming shortened V by 3 bases and J by 0 bases, and 12 bases separated the two germline ends. Looked up from germline, CDR1 is SGHTA and CDR2 is FQGNSA. CDR3 length: 15 residues. This CDR3 reads CASSFRGGASYEQYF. CDR3 in DNA: TGTGCCAGCAGCTTCAGGGGGGGGGCCTCCTACGAGCAGTACTTC.